These 21 T cell receptor beta chains came from one sample sequenced in a study of CD8 T cells in Susac syndrome. Random hexamers were used to reverse transcribe an amount of roughly 0.45 to 1 ug RNA. One entry per CDR3 protein, called by TCRdb with MiXCR from the immunoSEQ multiplex PCR reads. The table includes roughly 400,000 distinct CDR3 sequences, 85% detected once. What was sequenced was CD8+ T cells from PBMCs. These receptors all come from a human donor with multiple sclerosis.

The rearrangement joins TRBV6-5 to TRBJ2-3, with D hard to call. V gave up 0 bases and J gave up 2 bases, with 12 bases separating them. Germline CDR1 reads MNHEY; CDR2 reads SVGAGI. The CDR3 sequence is 16 residues long. CDR3 loop: CASSYSRPSYTDTQYF. The DNA for the CDR3 is TGTGCCAGCAGTTACTCGCGACCAAGTTACACAGATACGCAGTATTTT.

The rearrangement joins TRBV12-3 or TRBV12-4 to TRBJ2-5, with TRBD2 identical over 11 bases. CDR3 size: 15 residues. The V gene end was trimmed by 5 bases and the J gene end by 4 bases; junction bases not matched to a gene: 6. In nucleotides, the CDR3 is TGTGCCAGCAGTCTAACCGGGACTAGCGGAGAGACCCAGTACTTC. Translating it yields CASSLTGTSGETQYF.

The chain uses TRBV19 and TRBJ2-1; 8 bases agree with TRBD1. In germline, CDR1 is LNHDA, CDR2 SQIVND (reference sequence). The junction had 7 bases not matched to a gene; V was cut back by 11 bases and J by 4 bases. The CDR3 length is 13 residues. The CDR3 loop reads CAVTGQGYNEQFF. CDR3 nucleotide sequence: TGTGCCGTGACCGGACAGGGTTACAATGAGCAGTTCTTC.

The chain links TRBV6-1 to TRBJ2-7; a possible D gene is TRBD2 (6 bases). This CDR3 region has 15 residues. Deletions cut 6 bases from V and 3 bases from J, with 18 bases between. Germline CDR1 is MNHNS and CDR2 is SASEGT. The CDR3 loop reads CASSQREVPVYEQYF. CDR3 nucleotides: TGTGCCAGCAGCCAGAGGGAGGTCCCCGTCTACGAGCAGTACTTC.

V usage is TRBV11-2 and J usage is TRBJ2-7, with D tentatively TRBD2 (5 bases). The CDR3 is 19 residues long. The ends were cut back, 2 bases at V and 3 bases at J, with 26 bases in the middle. Germline CDR1 is SGHAT and CDR2 is FQNNGV. The CDR3 loop reads CASSLTRSPTGSRDYEQYF. CDR3 nucleotides: TGTGCCAGCAGCTTAACCCGAAGTCCTACGGGGTCCAGAGACTACGAGCAGTACTTC.

This clonotype has only one observation. The chain is built from TRBV3-1 and TRBJ2-7, with a weak D call TRBD1 (6 bases). Germline CDR1 and CDR2: LGHDT and YNNKEL (reference sequence). Trimming pared 4 bases from V and 6 bases from J, leaving 13 bases between. The CDR3 has 13 amino acids. The CDR3 spells CASSRKQGLEQYF. The CDR3 DNA reads as TGTGCCAGCAGCCGGAAACAGGGTCTCGAGCAGTACTTC.

The chain is built from TRBV28 and TRBJ1-5; perhaps TRBD1 as D (5 bases). The germline V gene has CDR1 MDHEN and CDR2 SYDVKM. Trimming took off 5 bases at V and 3 bases at J, with 14 bases between the two ends. The CDR3 is 15 amino acids. The CDR3 nucleotides read TGTGCCAGCAGTCTCGGGACGGAAATCAATCAGCCCCAGCATTTT. This sequence encodes CASSLGTEINQPQHF.

This rearrangement joins TRBV10-3 to TRBJ1-1, with no clear D. This CDR3 contains 13 residues. Germline V gene sequence: CDR1 ENHRY, CDR2 SYGVKD. V was clipped by 9 bases and J by 6 bases, with 17 bases between them. The CDR3 coding sequence is TGTGCCATTTGCAGCCCTGAAGGCGCTGAAGCTTTCTTT. Its translation is CAICSPEGAEAFF.

V is TRBV7-8 and J is TRBJ1-2, with TRBD1 matching 8 bases. The germline CDR1 and CDR2 sequences are SGHVS and FQNEAQ. The CDR3 extends over 15 amino acids. J was trimmed by 4 bases and V by 1 base; bases with no gene match: 5. The CDR3 sequence is CASSLGRGQGYGYTF. The CDR3 DNA reads TGTGCCAGCAGCTTAGGTAGAGGACAGGGCTATGGCTACACCTTC.

The genes are TRBV12-3 or TRBV12-4 and TRBJ1-1, with D possibly matching TRBD1 (5 bases). This CDR3 has 14 amino acids. Between the trimmed V and J ends, which lost 2 bases and 4 bases, there was a span of 11 bases. In DNA form, the CDR3 reads TGTGCCAGCAGTTTACCGTCTGGGGGCACTGAAGCTTTCTTT. Protein: CASSLPSGGTEAFF.

This chain connects TRBV7-6 to TRBJ2-7; 9 nucleotides line up with TRBD1. Per the germline V gene, CDR1 is SGHVS and CDR2 is FNYEAQ. Trimming cost V 6 bases and J 4 bases; bases outside gene matches: 13. CDR3 length equals 16 residues. The CDR3 region is CASSPSGPGQGYEQYF. For the CDR3, the DNA is TGTGCCAGCAGTCCCTCAGGGCCGGGACAGGGATACGAGCAGTACTTC.

Notes on this clonotype: Mismatch with germline at one junction end may stem from a read error. V is TRBV27 and J is TRBJ2-7; 7 bases match TRBD2. CDR3 size: 14 residues. Germline V lookup: CDR1 MNHEY, CDR2 SMNVEV (reference sequence). The DNA of the CDR3 is TGTGTCAGCAGTTTTGGAGGGAGGGGCTACGAGCAGTACTTC. Translation gives CVSSFGGRGYEQYF.

The chain recombines TRBV12-3 or TRBV12-4 with TRBJ1-4; D may be TRBD1 (5 bases). V was cut by 3 bases and J by 3 bases, with 8 bases left in between. The CDR3 loop spans 14 amino acids. In DNA form, the CDR3 reads TGTGCCAGCAGTTTTGGAGGGGCTAATGAAAAACTGTTTTTT. Translated: CASSFGGANEKLFF.

The chain couples TRBV10-3 to TRBJ1-1, with D maybe TRBD1 (5 bases). The CDR3 has 12 amino acids. V lost 11 bases and J lost 3, with 13 bases in between. CDR1 is ENHRY and CDR2 is SYGVKD in the germline V gene. CDR3 amino acids: CAASREDTEAFF. CDR3 in DNA: TGTGCCGCGAGCAGGGAGGACACTGAAGCTTTCTTT.

The chain couples TRBV19 to TRBJ2-2; D is undetermined. This CDR3 comprises 13 residues. Germline V lookup: CDR1 LNHDA, CDR2 SQIVND (reference sequence). V was clipped by 3 bases and J by 7 bases, with 9 bases between them. The CDR3 DNA reads TGTGCCAGTAGTATCTTCGGTGGCGGGGAGCTGTTTTTT. Its translation is CASSIFGGGELFF. Drawing the rest from reference TRBV19 and TRBJ2-2, the complete variable domain is DGGITQSPKYLFRKEGQNVTLSCEQNLNHDAMYWYRQDPGQGLRLIYYSQIVNDFQKGDIAEGYSVSREKKESFPLTVTSAQKNPTAFYLCASSIFGGGELFFGEGSRLTVL.

This clonotype has more than one count but fewer than ten. This chain's CDR3 is CASSYSRQGAAYEQYF. DNA for the CDR3: TGTGCCAGCAGTTACTCGAGACAGGGGGCGGCCTACGAGCAGTACTTC. The V call is TRBV6-2 or TRBV6-3, the J call TRBJ2-7, with TRBD1 matching 10 bases. In germline, CDR1 is MNHEY, CDR2 SVGEGT. After removal of 0 bases from V and 2 bases from J, the junction contained 4 bases not matched to a gene. This CDR3 region has 16 residues.

CDR3 coding DNA: TGTGCCAGCAGTTTAGTGACTAGGAGGTGGATAGAGACCCAGTACTTC. It specifies CASSLVTRRWIETQYF. The chain employs TRBV12-3 or TRBV12-4 and TRBJ2-5; D is possibly TRBD2 (6 bases). This CDR3 spans 16 amino acids. Trimming pared 1 base from V and 4 bases from J, leaving 16 bases between.

This clonotype has only a few counts. The chain carries TRBV19 and TRBJ2-1; D may match TRBD1 or TRBD2 (5 bases each). This CDR3 has 13 residues. The V end lost 3 bases, the J end lost 7 bases, and 10 bases lay between the germline ends. Germline V gene data show CDR1 as LNHDA and CDR2 as SQIVND (reference sequence). The CDR3 nucleotides are TGTGCCAGTAGTATGGGGACCGAGAATGAGCAGTTCTTC. Translated: CASSMGTENEQFF.

Here the CDR3 DNA reads TGTGCCAGCAGTACAGAACTGACAGGAATCTACGAGCAGTACTTC. This codes for CASSTELTGIYEQYF. This chain links TRBV6-2 or TRBV6-3 with TRBJ2-7; D perhaps matches TRBD1 (6 bases). The germline V gene encodes CDR1 MNHEY and CDR2 SVGEGT. This CDR3 is built from 15 residues. The V end was cut by 5 bases, the J end by 3 bases, with 17 bases between.

This chain uses TRBV20-1 with TRBJ2-1; the match to TRBD2 covers 9 bases. The trim removed 0 bases at V and 2 bases at J, leaving 14 bases unmatched. The CDR3 has 19 residues. The germline V gene has CDR1 DFQATT and CDR2 SNEGSKA (reference sequence). The CDR3 DNA follows: TGCAGTGCTAGAGATTTTGAAGCGGGGGGCGGTTCCCCCTACAATGAGCAGTTCTTC. Translating it yields CSARDFEAGGGSPYNEQFF.

V usage is TRBV6-1 and J usage is TRBJ2-7, with D unclear. Germline CDR1 MNHNS, CDR2 SASEGT. The CDR3 extends over 15 amino acids. V lost 6 bases to trimming and J lost 3 bases, with 18 bases between them. The CDR3 spells CASRSYTEAGYEQYF. The CDR3 DNA is TGTGCCAGCAGGTCCTACACCGAAGCTGGCTACGAGCAGTACTTC.